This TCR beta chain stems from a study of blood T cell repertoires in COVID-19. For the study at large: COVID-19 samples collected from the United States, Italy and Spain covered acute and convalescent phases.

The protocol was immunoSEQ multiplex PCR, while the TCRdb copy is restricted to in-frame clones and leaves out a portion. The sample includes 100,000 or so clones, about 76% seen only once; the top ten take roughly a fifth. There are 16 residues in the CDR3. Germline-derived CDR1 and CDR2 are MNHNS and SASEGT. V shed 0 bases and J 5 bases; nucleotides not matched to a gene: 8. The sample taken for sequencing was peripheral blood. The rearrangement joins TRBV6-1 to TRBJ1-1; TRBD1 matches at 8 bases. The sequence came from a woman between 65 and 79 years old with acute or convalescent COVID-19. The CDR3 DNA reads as TGTGCCAGCAGTGAAGCGCCAGGGGGCGTGGGGACTGAAGCTTTCTTT. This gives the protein CASSEAPGGVGTEAFF.